The clone carrying this TCR beta chain was found a few times. No antigen is known for it. There are 16 residues in the CDR3. Germline V gene sequence: CDR1 MNHEY, CDR2 SVGEGT. The V segment lost 6 bases and the J segment 4 bases; nucleotides outside the gene matches: 7. Combining a sample-barcoded 5' primer with a J-beta primer mix, a second PCR ran for roughly 7 to 12 cycles. From the 5' RACE reads, TCRdb called clonotypes with MiXCR, one entry per CDR3 protein. The sample consists of approximately 810,000 distinct CDR3 sequences, around 36% of them appearing once. This entry is derived from a study of blood T cells in healthy people across ages. Study-wide results and caveats: There was no known CMV status for donors, so expanded clonotype changes were possibly confounded. Without sorted subsets, naive and antigen-experienced compartments could not be conclusively compared.

For every donor, a draw yielded 8.5 to 10 milliliters of peripheral blood. The study isolated at least 7 million PBMCs from each sample. Sequenced material: blood. The genes are TRBV6-2 or TRBV6-3 and TRBJ2-1, with 12 nucleotides matching TRBD1. The clonotype was recovered from a man between 18 and 35 years old in good health. The CDR3 loop is CASSRGQGAGYNEQFF. The DNA for the CDR3 is TGTGCCAGCAGCCGGGGACAGGGGGCGGGATACAATGAGCAGTTCTTC.